The next 28 T cell receptor beta chains were all read from a single sample in a study of blood T cell repertoires in COVID-19. Method: immunoSEQ multiplex PCR; TCRdb's copy keeps in-frame clones and lacks some. The sample has some 14,000 clones; about 92% are singletons. The sample taken for sequencing was peripheral blood. The receptors derive from a human donor in a cohort sampled during active COVID-19.

The J gene is TRBJ2-1, the V gene TRBV7-2; 14 nucleotides agree with TRBD2. The germline CDR1 and CDR2 sequences are SGHTA and FQGNSA. This CDR3 is built from 15 residues. V shed 4 bases and J 6 bases; nucleotides not matched to a gene: 2. The CDR3 protein is CASSWTSGRPNEQFF. The CDR3 nucleotides read TGTGCCAGCAGCTGGACTAGCGGGAGGCCCAATGAGCAGTTCTTC.

The chain recombines TRBV4-3 with TRBJ2-7; perhaps TRBD1 as D (5 bases). Germline CDR1 is LGHNA and CDR2 is YSLEER. Between the trimmed V and J ends, which lost 0 bases and 3 bases, there was a span of 9 bases. The CDR3 is 14 amino acids. CDR3: CASSQDVQVYEQYF. In nucleotides, the CDR3 is TGCGCCAGCAGCCAAGATGTACAGGTCTACGAGCAGTACTTC.

The chain links TRBV11-3 to TRBJ2-1; 11 nucleotides align to TRBD2. CDR3 length: 14 residues. Germline CDR1 is SGHNT and CDR2 is YENEEA. With V trimmed by 4 bases and J by 7 bases, 3 bases remained unmatched. The CDR3 sequence: CASSSGLAVNEQFF. In DNA, the CDR3 is TGTGCCAGCAGCTCGGGACTAGCGGTGAATGAGCAGTTCTTC.

This chain links TRBV30 with TRBJ2-7; 7 bases are shared with TRBD2. Germline CDR1 and CDR2: GTSNPN and SVGIG (reference sequence). The CDR3 consists of 14 residues. The ends lost 0 bases at V and 0 bases at J; junction bases unmatched: 2. This CDR3 is CAWSVWGGSYEQYF. CDR3 nucleotides: TGTGCCTGGAGTGTATGGGGGGGCTCCTACGAGCAGTACTTC.

This clone came up once. The chain employs TRBV18 and TRBJ2-4; 9 bases line up with TRBD1. Germline lookup yields CDR1 KGHSH and CDR2 LQKENI. The CDR3 length is 15 residues. Trimming took 3 bases from V and 12 from J; bases not matched to a gene: 12. The CDR3 nucleotides read TGTGCCAGCTCACCTTCGACCGGGACAGGGTCTACTCAGTACTTC. The encoded protein is CASSPSTGTGSTQYF.

The J gene is TRBJ1-5, the V gene TRBV6-2 or TRBV6-3; D unclear. The V end lost 2 bases, the J end lost 4 bases, and 12 bases lay between the germline ends. The CDR3 extends over 15 amino acids. Germline assignment: CDR1 MNHEY and CDR2 SVGEGT. In nucleotides, the CDR3 is TGTGCCAGCAGTTACGAGTTTGCGGGAAATCAGCCCCAGCATTTT. It encodes CASSYEFAGNQPQHF.

J is TRBJ1-1 and V is TRBV10-3; no definite D call. Germline CDR1 and CDR2: ENHRY and SYGVKD. CDR3 length: 15 residues. The ends were cut back, 2 bases at V and 0 bases at J, with 10 bases in the middle. CDR3 in amino acids: CAISEHRDLNTEAFF. The CDR3 DNA reads TGTGCCATCAGTGAGCACCGGGATTTGAACACTGAAGCTTTCTTT.

There are a few counts of this clone. The chain has TRBV19 and TRBJ1-1; no reliable D call. The CDR3 is 15 amino acids. Germline V gives CDR1 LNHDA, CDR2 SQIVND (reference sequence). V lost 7 bases to trimming and J lost 0 bases, with 15 bases between them. The CDR3 protein is CASKREEGMNTEAFF. CDR3 nucleotide sequence: TGTGCCAGTAAGAGGGAGGAGGGCATGAACACTGAAGCTTTCTTT.

The chain has TRBV11-2 and TRBJ1-3, with 7 bases fitting TRBD1. Germline assignment: CDR1 SGHAT and CDR2 FQNNGV. CDR3 length equals 16 residues. J lost 2 bases, V lost 4 bases, and 8 bases had no gene match. The CDR3 is CASSSSDRETGNTIYF. CDR3 sequence (DNA): TGTGCCAGCAGCTCGAGTGACAGGGAGACTGGAAACACCATATATTTT.

This rearrangement joins TRBV27 to TRBJ2-1; maybe TRBD1 (6 bases). The V end was cut by 4 bases, the J end by 7 bases, with 8 bases between. Per the germline V gene, CDR1 is MNHEY and CDR2 is SMNVEV (reference sequence). The CDR3 contains 12 residues. The DNA for the CDR3 is TGTGCCAGCAGTTACACAGGGAATGAGCAGTTCTTC. The encoded protein is CASSYTGNEQFF.

The chain combines TRBV27 with TRBJ2-4; TRBD2 aligns across 12 bases. CDR1 and CDR2 (germline): MNHEY, SMNVEV (reference sequence). V lost 4 bases to trimming and J lost 0 bases; unmatched junction nucleotides: 7. This CDR3 comprises 18 residues. The CDR3 loop reads CASSSRLAGEGAKNIQYF. The DNA for the CDR3 is TGTGCCAGCAGTTCCAGACTAGCGGGAGAGGGAGCCAAAAACATTCAGTACTTC.

The chain links TRBV2 to TRBJ2-5; 7 positions match TRBD1. V gave up 4 bases and J gave up 7 bases; unmatched junction bases: 9. The CDR3 sequence is 14 residues long. CDR1 and CDR2 (germline): SNHLY, FYNNEI. This chain's CDR3 is CASSGSGGGGTQYF. DNA of the CDR3: TGTGCCAGCAGTGGTTCAGGGGGTGGTGGGACCCAGTACTTC.

This clone was detected once. The CDR3 reads CASRGTSGAYNEQFF. The CDR3 nucleotides are TGTGCCAGCAGGGGAACTAGCGGAGCCTACAATGAGCAGTTCTTC. V gene TRBV7-2 combines with J gene TRBJ2-1; 8 bases fit TRBD2. The J segment lost 2 bases and the V segment lost 6 bases, leaving 6 bases of the junction unmatched. The V gene's germline CDR1 is SGHTA and CDR2 FQGNSA. The CDR3 is 15 amino acids.

The chain has TRBV27 and TRBJ2-7; D is perhaps TRBD1 (5 bases). Trimming left V 10 bases short and J 2 bases short, with 21 bases between. Per the germline V gene, CDR1 is MNHEY and CDR2 is SMNVEV (reference sequence). This CDR3 contains 15 residues. The CDR3 spells CATLKTTTVPYEQYF. Written as DNA, the CDR3 is TGTGCCACCCTTAAAACGACGACAGTGCCCTACGAGCAGTACTTC.

The chain links TRBV19 to TRBJ2-7, with a possible D match to TRBD2 (5 bases). CDR1 LNHDA and CDR2 SQIVND come from the germline V gene (reference sequence). The germline V and J ends were trimmed by 3 bases and 1 base, with 13 bases remaining between them. This CDR3 has 15 amino acids. The CDR3 nucleotides read TGTGCCAGTAGTATCGTGTTGGAGGAGTCCTACGAGCAGTACTTC. This gives the protein CASSIVLEESYEQYF. Looking up the rest from reference TRBV19 and TRBJ2-7 gives the full variable domain: DGGITQSPKYLFRKEGQNVTLSCEQNLNHDAMYWYRQDPGQGLRLIYYSQIVNDFQKGDIAEGYSVSREKKESFPLTVTSAQKNPTAFYLCASSIVLEESYEQYFGPGTRLTVT.

The gene calls are TRBV11-2 and TRBJ2-5, with 7 bases identical to TRBD1. Germline V gene sequence: CDR1 SGHAT, CDR2 FQNNGV. V gave up 1 base and J gave up 4 bases; unmatched junction bases: 9. This CDR3 spans 16 amino acids. CDR3 nucleotide sequence: TGTGCCAGCAGCTTAGGGACAGGATCACCGGGAGAGACCCAGTACTTC. Its translation: CASSLGTGSPGETQYF.

The chain uses TRBV6-5 and TRBJ1-3; D is possibly TRBD1 (6 bases). The CDR3 consists of 13 residues. Germline CDR1 MNHEY, CDR2 SVGAGI. V lost 8 bases, J lost 0 bases, and 8 bases lay in between. CDR3: CASGQISGNTIYF. Written as DNA, the CDR3 is TGTGCCAGCGGACAGATCTCTGGAAACACCATATATTTT.

This clone came up a few times. In DNA, the CDR3 is TGTGCCAGCAGTTTAGTTTGGGACAAAGAAAAAACTGAAGCTTTCTTT. The encoded protein is CASSLVWDKEKTEAFF. The chain joins TRBV28 to TRBJ1-1; a weak D match, TRBD1 (6 bases). Per the germline V gene, CDR1 is MDHEN and CDR2 is SYDVKM. This CDR3 has 16 amino acids. V gave up 2 bases and J gave up 5 bases, with 18 bases separating them.

A single count supports this clone. The V gene is TRBV11-3, the J gene TRBJ2-5; 8 positions match TRBD2. V lost 5 bases to trimming and J lost 5 bases; unmatched junction nucleotides: 10. CDR3 length: 15 amino acids. Germline CDR1 is SGHNT and CDR2 is YENEEA. CDR3 region: CASSPGLADIETQYF. CDR3 nucleotide sequence: TGTGCCAGCAGCCCAGGACTAGCTGACATCGAGACCCAGTACTTC.

V is TRBV7-8 and J is TRBJ1-5, with 9 bases fitting TRBD1. Germline CDR1 reads SGHVS; CDR2 reads FQNEAQ. V gave up 0 bases and J gave up 9 bases; unmatched junction bases: 9. CDR3 length: 16 amino acids. The CDR3: CASSLAPDRGRRPQHF. DNA of the CDR3: TGTGCCAGCAGCTTAGCCCCGGACAGGGGACGTCGGCCCCAGCATTTT.

The V call is TRBV6-1, the J call TRBJ2-7, with 7 bases identical to TRBD1. This CDR3 spans 16 amino acids. Germline-derived CDR1 and CDR2 are MNHNS and SASEGT. Trimming at V came to 0 bases and at J to 0 bases, leaving 5 bases not matched to a gene. The CDR3 nucleotides read TGTGCCAGCAGTGAAGCTATGGCAGGGGGCTCCTACGAGCAGTACTTC. It codes for CASSEAMAGGSYEQYF.

V and J are TRBV7-9 and TRBJ2-3, with 9 bases matching TRBD2. Trimming removed 5 bases from V and 3 bases from J; junction bases left unmatched: 6. The CDR3 is 15 amino acids. Per the germline V gene, CDR1 is SEHNR and CDR2 is FQNEAQ (reference sequence). Here the CDR3 DNA reads TGTGCCAGCAGCCCCGGGACTAGCCGGACAGATACGCAGTATTTT. Translation: CASSPGTSRTDTQYF.

CDR3 region: CASSPASTGSYEQYF. Here the CDR3 DNA reads TGTGCCAGCTCACCAGCGTCAACAGGATCCTACGAGCAGTACTTC. The rearrangement links TRBV18 to TRBJ2-7; tentatively, D is TRBD1 (5 bases). This CDR3 has 15 amino acids. With 2 bases removed from V and 1 base from J, the gap between germline ends came to 12 bases. Germline CDR1 KGHSH, CDR2 LQKENI.

The rearrangement joins TRBV5-1 to TRBJ2-5, with D maybe TRBD2 (7 bases). The CDR3 covers 17 residues. V dropped 0 bases and J dropped 2 bases, with 17 bases sitting between them. Germline V gene lookup returns CDR1 SGHRS and CDR2 YFSETQ. The CDR3 sequence: CASSLAIKGGTQETQYF. The CDR3 region has the DNA TGCGCCAGCAGCTTGGCCATTAAGGGGGGGACACAAGAGACCCAGTACTTC.

The gene calls are TRBV30 and TRBJ2-7; no reliable D call. Germline V lookup: CDR1 GTSNPN, CDR2 SVGIG (reference sequence). V dropped 1 base and J dropped 4 bases, with 11 bases sitting between them. This CDR3 spans 13 amino acids. In nucleotides, the CDR3 is TGTGCCTGGAGTGCCCCGGTTTCGTACGAGCAGTACTTC. Residues: CAWSAPVSYEQYF.

The V gene is TRBV5-6, the J gene TRBJ2-1; D perhaps matches TRBD2 (5 bases). Between the trimmed V and J ends, which lost 5 bases and 3 bases, there was a span of 15 bases. Germline lookup yields CDR1 SGHDT and CDR2 YYEEEE. This CDR3 region has 15 residues. CDR3 coding DNA: TGTGCCAGCAGTAACGGGATTATGGGCTACAATGAGCAGTTCTTC. Translated: CASSNGIMGYNEQFF.

This clone turned up a few times. The CDR3: CASSLDRWTGPPLAKNIQYF. The CDR3, as DNA: TGTGCCAGCAGCTTAGATCGATGGACAGGGCCGCCCCTAGCCAAAAACATTCAGTACTTC. The V gene is TRBV11-3, the J gene TRBJ2-4, with 8 bases that match TRBD1. CDR3 length equals 20 residues. CDR1 SGHNT and CDR2 YENEEA come from the germline V gene. After removal of 0 bases from V and 0 bases from J, the junction contained 13 bases not matched to a gene.

The rearrangement joins TRBV4-1 to TRBJ2-7, with D tentatively TRBD1 (5 bases). Between the trimmed V and J ends, which lost 3 bases and 1 base, there was a span of 10 bases. In germline, CDR1 is MGHRA, CDR2 YSYEKL. The CDR3 runs to 14 residues. In DNA form, the CDR3 reads TGCGCCAGCAGCCAGACGACAGATTCCTACGAGCAGTACTTC. Amino acids: CASSQTTDSYEQYF.